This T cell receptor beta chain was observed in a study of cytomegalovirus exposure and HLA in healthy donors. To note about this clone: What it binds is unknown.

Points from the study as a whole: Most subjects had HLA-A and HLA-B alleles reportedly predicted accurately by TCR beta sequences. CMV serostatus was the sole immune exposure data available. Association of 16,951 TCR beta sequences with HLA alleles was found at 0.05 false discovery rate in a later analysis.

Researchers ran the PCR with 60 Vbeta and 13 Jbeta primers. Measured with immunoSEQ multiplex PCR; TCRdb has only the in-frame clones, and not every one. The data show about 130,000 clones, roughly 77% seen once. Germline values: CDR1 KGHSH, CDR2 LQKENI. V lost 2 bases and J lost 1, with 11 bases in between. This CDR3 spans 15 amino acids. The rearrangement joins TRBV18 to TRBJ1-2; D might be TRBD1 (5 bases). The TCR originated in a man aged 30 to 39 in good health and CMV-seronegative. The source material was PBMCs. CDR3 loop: CASSPTKDINYGYTF. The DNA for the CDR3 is TGTGCCAGCTCACCAACCAAGGACATTAACTATGGCTACACCTTC.